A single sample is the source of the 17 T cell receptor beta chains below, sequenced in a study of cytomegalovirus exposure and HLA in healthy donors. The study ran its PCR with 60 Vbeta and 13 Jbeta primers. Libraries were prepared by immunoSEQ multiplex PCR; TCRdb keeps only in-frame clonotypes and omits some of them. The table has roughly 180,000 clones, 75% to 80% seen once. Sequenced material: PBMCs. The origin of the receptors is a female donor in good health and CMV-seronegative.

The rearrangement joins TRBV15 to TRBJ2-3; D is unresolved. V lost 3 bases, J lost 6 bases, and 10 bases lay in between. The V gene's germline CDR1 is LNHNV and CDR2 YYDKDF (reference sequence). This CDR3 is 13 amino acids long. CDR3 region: CATSSHVGDTQYF. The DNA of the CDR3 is TGTGCCACCAGCAGTCACGTCGGGGATACGCAGTATTTT. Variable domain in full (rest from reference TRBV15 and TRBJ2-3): DAMVIQNPRYQVTQFGKPVTLSCSQTLNHNVMYWYQQKSSQAPKLLFHYYDKDFNNEADTPDNFQSRRPNTSFCFLDIRSPGLGDTAMYLCATSSHVGDTQYFGPGTRLTVL.

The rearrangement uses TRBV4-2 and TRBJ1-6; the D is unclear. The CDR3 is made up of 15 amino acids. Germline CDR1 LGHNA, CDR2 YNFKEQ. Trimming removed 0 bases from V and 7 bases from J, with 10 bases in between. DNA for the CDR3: TGTGCCAGCAGCCAAGATTGGCGGTCAAATTCACCCCTCCACTTT. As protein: CASSQDWRSNSPLHF.

The CDR3, as DNA: TGTGCCAGCAGTTTTGCGGGGACCGCCTACGAGCAGTACTTC. Translated: CASSFAGTAYEQYF. V gene TRBV27 combines with J gene TRBJ2-7; tentative D call: TRBD2 (6 bases). Per germline, CDR1 MNHEY and CDR2 SMNVEV (reference sequence). The CDR3 runs 14 residues. Trimming took 3 bases from V and 2 from J, leaving 11 bases between them.

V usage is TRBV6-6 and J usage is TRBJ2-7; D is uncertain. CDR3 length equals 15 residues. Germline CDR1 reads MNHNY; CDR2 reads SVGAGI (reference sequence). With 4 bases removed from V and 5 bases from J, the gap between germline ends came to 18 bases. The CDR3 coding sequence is TGTGCCAGCAGTTCCCCCCGGGTCTCGAACCACGAGCAGTACTTC. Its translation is CASSSPRVSNHEQYF.

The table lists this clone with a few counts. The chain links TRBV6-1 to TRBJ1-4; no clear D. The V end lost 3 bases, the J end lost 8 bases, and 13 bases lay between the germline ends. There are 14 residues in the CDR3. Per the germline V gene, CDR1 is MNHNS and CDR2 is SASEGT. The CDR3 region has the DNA TGTGCCAGCAGTGATGCGGTGGGTTGGGAAAAACTGTTTTTT. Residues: CASSDAVGWEKLFF.

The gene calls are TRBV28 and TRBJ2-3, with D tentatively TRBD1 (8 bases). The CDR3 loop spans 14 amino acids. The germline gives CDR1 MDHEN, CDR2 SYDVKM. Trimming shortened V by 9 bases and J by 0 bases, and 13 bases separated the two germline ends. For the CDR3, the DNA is TGTGCCAGTCAACAGGGGGGGAGCACAGATACGCAGTATTTT. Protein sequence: CASQQGGSTDTQYF.

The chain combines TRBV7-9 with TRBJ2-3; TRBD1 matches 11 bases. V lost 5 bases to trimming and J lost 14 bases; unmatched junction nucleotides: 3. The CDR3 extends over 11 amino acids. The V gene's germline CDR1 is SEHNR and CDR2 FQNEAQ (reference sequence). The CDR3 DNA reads TGTGCCAGCAGCCTGGGACAGGGGGTGTATTTT. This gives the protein CASSLGQGVYF.

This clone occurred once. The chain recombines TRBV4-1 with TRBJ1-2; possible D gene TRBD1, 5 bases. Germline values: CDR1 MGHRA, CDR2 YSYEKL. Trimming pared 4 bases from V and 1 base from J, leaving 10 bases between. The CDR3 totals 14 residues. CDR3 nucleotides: TGCGCCAGCAGCCCTGGACATGTTAACTATGGCTACACCTTC. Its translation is CASSPGHVNYGYTF.

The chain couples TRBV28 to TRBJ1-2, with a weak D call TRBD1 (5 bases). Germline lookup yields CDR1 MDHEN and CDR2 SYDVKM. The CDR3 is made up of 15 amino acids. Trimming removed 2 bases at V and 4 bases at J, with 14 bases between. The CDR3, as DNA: TGTGCCAGCAGTTTAGTCCGGAGGGACTCCTATGGCTACACCTTC. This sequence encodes CASSLVRRDSYGYTF.

CDR3 sequence (DNA): TGTGCCAGCAGCTTTATTGAGTCACCCCTCCACTTT. Its protein is CASSFIESPLHF. The chain recombines TRBV5-4 with TRBJ1-6; D remains ambiguous. V was shortened by 2 bases and J by 10 bases, with 7 bases between the two germline ends. CDR3 size: 12 residues. The germline V gene has CDR1 SGHNT and CDR2 YYREEE (reference sequence).

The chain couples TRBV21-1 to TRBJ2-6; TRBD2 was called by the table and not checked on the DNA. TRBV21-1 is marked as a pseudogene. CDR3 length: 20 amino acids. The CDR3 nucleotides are TGTGCCAGCAGTCCCAAAAGGGGGGGGCAACCGAGCTCTGGGGCCAACGTCCTGACTTTC. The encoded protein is CASSPKRGGQPSSGANVLTF.

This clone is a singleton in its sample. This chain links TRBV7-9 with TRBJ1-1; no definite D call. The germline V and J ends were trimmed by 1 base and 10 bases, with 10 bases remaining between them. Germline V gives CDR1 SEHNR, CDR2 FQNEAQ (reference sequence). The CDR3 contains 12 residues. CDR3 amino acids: CASSLGSVGAFF. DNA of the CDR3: TGTGCCAGCAGCTTAGGGTCGGTCGGAGCTTTCTTT.

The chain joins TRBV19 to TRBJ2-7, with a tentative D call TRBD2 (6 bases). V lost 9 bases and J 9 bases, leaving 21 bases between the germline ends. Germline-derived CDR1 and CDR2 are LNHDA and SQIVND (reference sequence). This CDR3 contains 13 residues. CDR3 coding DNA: TGTGCCAGCTCCCCGGGAGCCCCCCACGGGCAGTACTTC. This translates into CASSPGAPHGQYF. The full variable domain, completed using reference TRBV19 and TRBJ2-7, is DGGITQSPKYLFRKEGQNVTLSCEQNLNHDAMYWYRQDPGQGLRLIYYSQIVNDFQKGDIAEGYSVSREKKESFPLTVTSAQKNPTAFYLCASSPGAPHGQYFGPGTRLTVT.

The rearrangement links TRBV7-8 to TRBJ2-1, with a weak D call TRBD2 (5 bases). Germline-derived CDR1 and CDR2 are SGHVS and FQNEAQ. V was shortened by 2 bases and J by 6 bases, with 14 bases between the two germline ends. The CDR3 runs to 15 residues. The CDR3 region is CASSLRREPTNEQFF. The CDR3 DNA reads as TGTGCCAGCAGCTTACGACGGGAACCCACCAATGAGCAGTTCTTC.

DNA for the CDR3: TGCGCCAGCAGCCAAGAGGAGGATACGCAGTATTTT. Translated, it gives CASSQEEDTQYF. The chain combines TRBV4-1 with TRBJ2-3; D is unresolved. The germline V and J ends were trimmed by 0 bases and 6 bases, with 4 bases remaining between them. From germline, CDR1 is MGHRA and CDR2 YSYEKL. This CDR3 has 12 amino acids.

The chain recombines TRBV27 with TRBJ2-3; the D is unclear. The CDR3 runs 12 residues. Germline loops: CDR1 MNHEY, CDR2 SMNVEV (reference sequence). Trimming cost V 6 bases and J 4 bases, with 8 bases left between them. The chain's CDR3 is CASSPEADTQYF. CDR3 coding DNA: TGTGCCAGCAGCCCAGAGGCAGATACGCAGTATTTT.

CDR3 nucleotide sequence: TGCGCCAGCAGCCCTAGACAGGGTGTTAACGAGCAGTACTTC. Translation gives CASSPRQGVNEQYF. The rearrangement joins TRBV4-1 to TRBJ2-7; 7 bases match TRBD1. Germline trimming cut 4 bases from V and 5 bases from J; bases unmatched to any gene: 8. Germline CDR1 reads MGHRA; CDR2 reads YSYEKL. The CDR3 extends over 14 amino acids.